Sequencing of this T cell receptor beta chain was carried out in a study of long-term antiretroviral therapy in people with HIV (dated by TCRdb to the early 2020s). With respect to the entire study: The earliest samples were collected roughly a decade before the 2015 WHO recommendation for immediate ART, at a time when ART was usually postponed until CD4 counts fell. A retrospective serial study tested whether ART initiation and durable HIV suppression were associated with changes in peripheral blood TRB repertoire composition and diversity. The cohort contributed over 150 cryopreserved PBMC samples from around 30 adults with confirmed HIV infection, collected serially over a mean of about six years (range 1-12). Among the approximately 27 participants with HIV, ten to twelve were female. No cross-contamination during QIAcube processing turned up in test extractions that ran a monoclonal T-cell line alongside 30 or so polyclonal samples. The research as a whole found: Because pre-ART samples had limited cell numbers, unsorted PBMC were profiled rather than sorted CD4+ and CD8+ T cells. At every time point, the repertoire was dominated by expanded TRB clones first identified before ART initiation, although this dominance fluctuated and, in many PLHIV, declined after ART. A significant increase in TRB diversity was found to be associated with ART initiation, although TRB diversity was observed to remain significantly below that of transplant donor controls even after long-term ART. No data were available on ART adherence, viral resistance or therapy changes, limiting inferences about post-ART repertoire changes. Since PBMC availability was limited, sequencing covered only the TCR beta chain, with no alpha chain pairing. Samples dated from the mid-2000s to the late 2010s, and the ART regimens used may be less effective than current ones. Compared with controls, HIV repertoires had narrower CDR3 length ranges, and the network structure pointed to an antigen-experienced repertoire that shifted only slightly toward naive after ART.

With regard to this clone: This clone's antigen is unknown. Base qualities were left out, and no much larger clone turns up one base away.

To be included, a participant needed at least one PBMC sample from before ART initiation plus at least two post-ART samples. All participants with HIV were treated in the United States of America. Before DNA extraction, cryopreserved samples of roughly 1-10 million PBMC were thawed and washed. At the time of the earliest PBMC sample, participants with HIV were aged between about 20 and 54 years. PBMC samples from each participant spanned 1-4 timepoints before ART initiation and 2-8 timepoints after ART initiation, with a median of 7 samples. For every participant, serial HIV viral load, CD4+ T-cell count, ART history and demographic data were obtained. Genomic DNA was extracted from unsorted PBMC with a Qiagen kit on a QIAcube, processed in batches of 12 samples. The immunoSEQ hsTCRB v3.0 assay was used at survey level resolution to sequence the TRB variable region. The target sequencing depth for TRB was roughly 40,000-55,000 T-cell genomes per sample. An Illumina MiSeq with a v3 150-cycle kit was used to sequence the pooled TRB libraries. The published analysis was carried out like this. Repertoire analysis was run in R within a reproducible Nextflow workflow that covered QC, data transformation and analysis. LymphoSeq2, an R package for exploring AIRR-Seq data, was used to implement the custom analyses. A handful of samples yielding fewer than 5000 total TRB sequences were excluded, leaving 188 analyzed HIV repertoires. Among the 170 to 200 retained HIV repertoires, 55 to 60 were collected before ART initiation and around 130 after ART initiation. Repertoires were downsampled to 5000 TRB nucleotide sequences, with summary statistics averaged over 100 downsampling iterations. The analysis kept only TRB sequences whose CDR3 regions were at least seven amino acids long. Diversity was assessed using a clonality score derived from Shannon entropy and using the Gini coefficient. In the repertoire networks, any two of the top 5000 CDR3 amino acid sequences were connected whenever the two sequences differed by an edit distance of one. For TRB CDR3 amino acid sequences, GLIPH2 was used to predict antigen specificity groups and MHC restriction. To flag known CMV, EBV, HIV or tissue antigen associations, CDR3 amino acid sequences were matched against VDJdb and McPAS-TCR. Pre-ART, post-ART and control groups were compared with Wilcoxon signed-rank tests and Holm-Bonferroni correction. Drawn from immuneACCESS, this table holds only the in-frame rearrangements with V and J called that TCRdb kept. Clones are partly lost; checked studies trace under half to an unresolved V gene and leave the rest unexplained. D and trimming were read from the DNA, whereas the V and J calls and clone size are those reported in that table. The sample includes about 18,000 clones, with around 78% observed a single time. The ten largest clones take up 7.8% of the sample.

Trimmed from V: 0 bases; trimmed from J: 7 bases; junction bases lacking a gene match: 10. Based on the germline V gene, the CDR1 and CDR2 sequences are SGDLS and YYNGEE. From its cysteine to its phenylalanine, the CDR3 spans 17 amino acids. Only the CDR3 part of the read is kept: 51 bases, read in frame from the first base. The chain is assembled from TRBV9 and TRBJ2-2, and TRBD2 aligns with 9 junction nucleotides. Source: unsorted PBMCs, taken at the start of antiretroviral therapy, before treatment. This TCR derives from a woman aged 40 to 50 with HIV. The DNA sequence is given as TGTGCCAGCAGCGTAGTCAGCGGGGGGAGATTTGGCGGGGAGCTGTTTTTT. This sequence encodes CASSVVSGGRFGGELFF.